This entry concerns a single T cell receptor (beta chain). Its antigen is as yet unknown. The CDR3 length is 13 residues. Trimming cost V 6 bases and J 5 bases, with 13 bases left between them. CDR1 is SGHRS, CDR2 YFSETQ, per germline. PCR employed 60 Vbeta and 13 Jbeta primers. Using immunoSEQ multiplex PCR, the repertoire was profiled, and TCRdb retains in-frame clones only, with some absent. The sample lists 90,000 to 140,000 clones; 9.5% to 15% were seen once. This entry belongs to a study of cytomegalovirus exposure and HLA in healthy donors. Study-wide background: Unique TCRs numbering some 77 million, obtained from HLA-typed donors, made up an early data release. Study conclusions and caveats: It was reportedly the case that the classifier diagnosed cytomegalovirus status with high specificity and sensitivity. Information on immune exposure was restricted to one variable (CMV serostatus).

The receptor was derived from a man aged 35 to 55 in good health and CMV-seropositive. The source material was PBMCs. This chain joins TRBV5-1 and TRBJ2-3, with D perhaps TRBD1 (5 bases). DNA for the CDR3: TGCGCCAGCACAAACCCGACAGAAGATACGCAGTATTTT. It specifies CASTNPTEDTQYF.